The clone carrying this T cell receptor beta chain has only one observation. This sample is drawn from a study of blood T cell repertoires in COVID-19. As for the study in general: COVID-19 samples from acute and convalescent phases originated in the United States, Italy and Spain. Nucleic acid was either cDNA or gDNA, and it came from T cells, B-cell-depleted T cells, or PBMCs.

Original data processing: Quantification of nucleated cells was approximated via reference gene primer amplification. Sequencing was performed with immunoSEQ multiplex PCR; in TCRdb, only in-frame clones are kept and a portion is missing. The V and J calls and clone size come from that table; D and trimming were worked out from the DNA. This table has 140,000 to 150,000 clones, approximately 89% appearing once. CDR3 length equals 15 residues. Germline V gene sequence: CDR1 SGDLS, CDR2 YYNGEE. V lost 1 base and J 0 bases, leaving 8 bases between the germline ends. The receptor's source is a human donor in a cohort sampled during active COVID-19. This chain connects TRBV9 to TRBJ1-3; D is possibly TRBD1 (5 bases). The sample comprised peripheral blood. The CDR3 is CASSVTGISGNTIYF. The DNA of the CDR3 is TGTGCCAGCAGCGTAACAGGCATCTCTGGAAACACCATATATTTT.